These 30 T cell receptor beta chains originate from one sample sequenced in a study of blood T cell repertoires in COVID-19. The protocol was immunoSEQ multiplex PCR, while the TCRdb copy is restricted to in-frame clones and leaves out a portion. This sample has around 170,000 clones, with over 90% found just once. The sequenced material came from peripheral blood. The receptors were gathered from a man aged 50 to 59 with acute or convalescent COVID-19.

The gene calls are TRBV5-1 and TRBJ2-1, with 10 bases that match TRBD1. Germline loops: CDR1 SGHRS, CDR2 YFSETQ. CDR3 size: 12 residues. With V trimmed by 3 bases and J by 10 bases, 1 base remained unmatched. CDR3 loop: CASSWDRGEQFF. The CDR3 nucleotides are TGCGCCAGCAGCTGGGACAGGGGCGAGCAGTTCTTC.

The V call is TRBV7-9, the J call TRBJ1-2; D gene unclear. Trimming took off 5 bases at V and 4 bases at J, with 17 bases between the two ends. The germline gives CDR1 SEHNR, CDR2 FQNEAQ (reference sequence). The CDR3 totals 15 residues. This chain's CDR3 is CASSPPPGLGYGYTF. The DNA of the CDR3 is TGTGCCAGCAGCCCCCCCCCGGGGTTGGGCTATGGCTACACCTTC.

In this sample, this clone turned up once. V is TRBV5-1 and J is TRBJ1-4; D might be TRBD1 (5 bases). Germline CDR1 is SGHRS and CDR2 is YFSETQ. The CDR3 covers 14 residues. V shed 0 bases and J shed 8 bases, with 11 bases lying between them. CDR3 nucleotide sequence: TGCGCCAGCAGCTTGGACAGGCTAGAAGAAAAACTGTTTTTT. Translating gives CASSLDRLEEKLFF.

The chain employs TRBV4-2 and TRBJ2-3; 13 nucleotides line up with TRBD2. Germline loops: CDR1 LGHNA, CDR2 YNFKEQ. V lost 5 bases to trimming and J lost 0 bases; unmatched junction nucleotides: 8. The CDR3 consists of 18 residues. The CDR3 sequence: CASSALPGLAGSTDTQYF. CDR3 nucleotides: TGTGCCAGCAGCGCGCTTCCGGGACTAGCGGGGAGCACAGATACGCAGTATTTT.

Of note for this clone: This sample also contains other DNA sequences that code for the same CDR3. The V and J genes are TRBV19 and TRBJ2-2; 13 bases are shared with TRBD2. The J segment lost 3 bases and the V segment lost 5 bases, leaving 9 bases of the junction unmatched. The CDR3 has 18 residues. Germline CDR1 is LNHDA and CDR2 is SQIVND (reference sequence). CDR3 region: CASSEFPGLAGYTGELFF. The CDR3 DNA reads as TGTGCCAGTAGTGAGTTCCCGGGACTAGCGGGGTACACCGGGGAGCTGTTTTTT.

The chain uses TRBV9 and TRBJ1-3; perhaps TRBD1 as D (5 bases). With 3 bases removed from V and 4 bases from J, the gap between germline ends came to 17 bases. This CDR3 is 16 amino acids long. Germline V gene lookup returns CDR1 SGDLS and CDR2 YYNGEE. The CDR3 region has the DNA TGTGCCAGCAGCGCCCAGGGTAAAAAGACCGGAAACACCATATATTTT. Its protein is CASSAQGKKTGNTIYF.

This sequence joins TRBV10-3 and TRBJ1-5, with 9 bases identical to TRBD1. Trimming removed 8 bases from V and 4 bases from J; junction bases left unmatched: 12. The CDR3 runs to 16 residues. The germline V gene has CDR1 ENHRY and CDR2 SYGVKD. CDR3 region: CAIGLRTGTGNQPQHF. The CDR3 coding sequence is TGTGCCATCGGACTGCGTACCGGGACAGGGAATCAGCCCCAGCATTTT.

The CDR3 spells CASSLELAGGSNEQFF. CDR3 DNA sequence: TGTGCCAGCAGCTTAGAACTAGCGGGAGGTTCCAATGAGCAGTTCTTC. The chain links TRBV11-2 to TRBJ2-1; 12 nucleotides line up with TRBD2. Trimming cost V 0 bases and J 6 bases; bases outside gene matches: 3. CDR3 size: 16 residues. CDR1 SGHAT and CDR2 FQNNGV come from the germline V gene.

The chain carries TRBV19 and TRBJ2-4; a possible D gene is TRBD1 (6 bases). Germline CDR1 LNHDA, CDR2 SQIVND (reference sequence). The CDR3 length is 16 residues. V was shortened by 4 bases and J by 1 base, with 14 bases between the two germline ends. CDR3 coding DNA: TGTGCCAGTAGTACCTCCAGGGGTATCGCCAAAAACATTCAGTACTTC. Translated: CASSTSRGIAKNIQYF.

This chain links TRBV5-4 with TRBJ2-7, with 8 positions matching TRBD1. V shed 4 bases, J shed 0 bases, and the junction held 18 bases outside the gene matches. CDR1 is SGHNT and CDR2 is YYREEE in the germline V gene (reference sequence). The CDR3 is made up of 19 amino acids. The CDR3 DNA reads TGTGCCAGCAGCCCGTCCGCATCAAACAGGGGGATCCTCTCCTACGAGCAGTACTTC. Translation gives CASSPSASNRGILSYEQYF.

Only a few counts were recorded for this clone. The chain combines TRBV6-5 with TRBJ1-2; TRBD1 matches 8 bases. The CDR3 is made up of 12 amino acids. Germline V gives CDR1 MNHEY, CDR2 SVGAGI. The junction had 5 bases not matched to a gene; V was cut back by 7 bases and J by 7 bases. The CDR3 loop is CASKITGGGYTF. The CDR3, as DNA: TGTGCCAGCAAAATAACAGGGGGTGGCTACACCTTC.

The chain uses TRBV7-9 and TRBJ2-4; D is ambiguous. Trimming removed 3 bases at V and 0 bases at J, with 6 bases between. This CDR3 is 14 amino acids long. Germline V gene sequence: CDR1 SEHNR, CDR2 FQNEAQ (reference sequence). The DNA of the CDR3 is TGTGCCAGCAGCTTTGTACTAGCCAAAAACATTCAGTACTTC. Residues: CASSFVLAKNIQYF. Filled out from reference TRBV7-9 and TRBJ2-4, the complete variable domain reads DTGVSQNPRHKITKRGQNVTFRCDPISEHNRLYWYRQTLGQGPEFLTYFQNEAQLEKSRLLSDRFSAERPKGSFSTLEIQRTEQGDSAMYLCASSFVLAKNIQYFGAGTRLSVL.

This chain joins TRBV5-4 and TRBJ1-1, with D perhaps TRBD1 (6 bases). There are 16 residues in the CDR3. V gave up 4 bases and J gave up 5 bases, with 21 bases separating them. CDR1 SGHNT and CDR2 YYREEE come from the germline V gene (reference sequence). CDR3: CASSLGRGLDLTEAFF. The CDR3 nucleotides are TGTGCCAGCAGCCTAGGTAGGGGGTTGGATTTAACTGAAGCTTTCTTT.

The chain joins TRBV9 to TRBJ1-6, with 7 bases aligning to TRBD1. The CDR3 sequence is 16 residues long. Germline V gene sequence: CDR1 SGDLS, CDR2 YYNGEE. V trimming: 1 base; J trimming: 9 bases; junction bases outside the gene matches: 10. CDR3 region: CASSVQGERGSSPLHF. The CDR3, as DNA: TGTGCCAGCAGCGTACAGGGGGAAAGGGGCAGTTCACCCCTCCACTTT.

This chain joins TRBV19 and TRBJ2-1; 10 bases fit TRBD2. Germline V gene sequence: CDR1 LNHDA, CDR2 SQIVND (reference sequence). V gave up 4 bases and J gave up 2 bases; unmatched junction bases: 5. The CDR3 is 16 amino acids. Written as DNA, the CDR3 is TGTGCCAGTAGTACATCTAGCGGGAGTACCTACAATGAGCAGTTCTTC. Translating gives CASSTSSGSTYNEQFF.

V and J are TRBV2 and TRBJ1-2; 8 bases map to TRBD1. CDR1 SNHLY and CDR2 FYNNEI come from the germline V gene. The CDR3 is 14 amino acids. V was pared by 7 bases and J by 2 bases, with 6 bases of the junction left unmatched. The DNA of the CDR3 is TGTGCCAGCAACGGACAGGGAGCCAACTATGGCTACACCTTC. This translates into CASNGQGANYGYTF.

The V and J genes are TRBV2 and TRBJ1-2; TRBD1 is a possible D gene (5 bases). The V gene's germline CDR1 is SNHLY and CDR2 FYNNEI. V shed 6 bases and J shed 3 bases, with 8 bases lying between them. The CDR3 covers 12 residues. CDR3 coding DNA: TGTGCCAGCAGGTGGGGCGACTATGGCTACACCTTC. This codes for CASRWGDYGYTF.

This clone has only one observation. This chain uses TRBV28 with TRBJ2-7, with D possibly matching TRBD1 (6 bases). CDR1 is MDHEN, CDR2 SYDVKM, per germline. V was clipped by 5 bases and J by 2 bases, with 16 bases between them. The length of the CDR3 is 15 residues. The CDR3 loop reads CASSPLDSFTYEQYF. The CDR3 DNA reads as TGTGCCAGCAGTCCTCTGGACAGTTTTACCTACGAGCAGTACTTC.

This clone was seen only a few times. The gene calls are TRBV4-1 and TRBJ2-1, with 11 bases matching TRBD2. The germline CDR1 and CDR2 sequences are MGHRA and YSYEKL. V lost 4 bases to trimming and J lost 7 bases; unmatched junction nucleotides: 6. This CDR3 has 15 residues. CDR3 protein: CASSLGLAGKNEQFF. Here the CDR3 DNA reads TGCGCCAGCAGCCTCGGACTAGCGGGTAAAAATGAGCAGTTCTTC.

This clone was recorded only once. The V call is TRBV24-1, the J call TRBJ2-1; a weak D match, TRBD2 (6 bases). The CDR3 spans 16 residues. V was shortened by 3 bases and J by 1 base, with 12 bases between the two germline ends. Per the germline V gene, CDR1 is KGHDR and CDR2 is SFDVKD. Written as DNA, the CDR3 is TGTGCCACCAGTGATCCGCTCGGGGGTTCCTACAATGAGCAGTTCTTC. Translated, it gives CATSDPLGGSYNEQFF.

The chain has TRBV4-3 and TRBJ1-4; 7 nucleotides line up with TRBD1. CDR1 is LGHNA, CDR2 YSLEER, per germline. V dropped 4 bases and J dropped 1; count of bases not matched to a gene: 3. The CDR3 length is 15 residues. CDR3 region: CASSRDSLTNEKLFF. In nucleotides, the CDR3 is TGCGCCAGCAGCCGGGACAGCCTAACTAATGAAAAACTGTTTTTT.

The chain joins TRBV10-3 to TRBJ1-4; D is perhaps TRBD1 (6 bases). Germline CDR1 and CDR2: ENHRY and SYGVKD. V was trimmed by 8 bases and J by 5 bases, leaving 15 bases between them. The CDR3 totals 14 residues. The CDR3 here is CAIDGTRGNEKLFF. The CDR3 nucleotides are TGTGCCATCGACGGGACACGCGGGAATGAAAAACTGTTTTTT.

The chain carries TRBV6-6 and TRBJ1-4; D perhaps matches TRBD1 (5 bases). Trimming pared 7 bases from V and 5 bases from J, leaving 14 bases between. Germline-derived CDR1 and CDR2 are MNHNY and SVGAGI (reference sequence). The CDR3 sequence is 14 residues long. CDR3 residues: CASIGPWGNEKLFF. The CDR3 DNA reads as TGTGCCAGCATTGGTCCGTGGGGCAATGAAAAACTGTTTTTT.

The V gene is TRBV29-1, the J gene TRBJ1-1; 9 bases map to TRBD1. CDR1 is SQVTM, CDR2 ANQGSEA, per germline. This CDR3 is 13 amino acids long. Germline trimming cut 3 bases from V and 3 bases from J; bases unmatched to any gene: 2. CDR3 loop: CSVDRQGDTEAFF. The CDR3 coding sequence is TGCAGCGTTGATCGACAGGGGGACACTGAAGCTTTCTTT.

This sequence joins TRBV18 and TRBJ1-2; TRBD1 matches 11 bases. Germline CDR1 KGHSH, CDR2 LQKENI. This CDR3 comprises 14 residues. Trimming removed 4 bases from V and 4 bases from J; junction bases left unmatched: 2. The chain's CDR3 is CASSQGTGGYGYTF. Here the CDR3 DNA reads TGTGCCAGCTCACAAGGGACAGGGGGCTATGGCTACACCTTC.

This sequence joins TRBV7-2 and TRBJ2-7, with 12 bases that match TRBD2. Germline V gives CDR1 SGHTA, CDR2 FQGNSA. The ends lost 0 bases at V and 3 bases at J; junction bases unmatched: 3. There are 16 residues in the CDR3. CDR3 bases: TGTGCCAGCAGCTTAGCACTAGCGGGGGGAGGCTACGAGCAGTACGTC. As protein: CASSLALAGGGYEQYV.

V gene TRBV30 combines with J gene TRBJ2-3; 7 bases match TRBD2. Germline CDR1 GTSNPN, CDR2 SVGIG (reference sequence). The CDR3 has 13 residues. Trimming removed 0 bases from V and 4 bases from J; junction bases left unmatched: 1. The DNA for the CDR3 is TGTGCCTGGAGTGTAGCGGGATCAGATACGCAGTATTTT. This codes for CAWSVAGSDTQYF.

CDR3 residues: CASSQGLAGSTDTQYF. The DNA of the CDR3 is TGTGCCAGCAGCCAAGGACTAGCGGGTAGCACAGATACGCAGTATTTT. The chain links TRBV7-2 to TRBJ2-3, with 11 positions matching TRBD2. This CDR3 comprises 16 residues. V was pared by 5 bases and J by 0 bases, with 4 bases of the junction left unmatched. Germline loops: CDR1 SGHTA, CDR2 FQGNSA.

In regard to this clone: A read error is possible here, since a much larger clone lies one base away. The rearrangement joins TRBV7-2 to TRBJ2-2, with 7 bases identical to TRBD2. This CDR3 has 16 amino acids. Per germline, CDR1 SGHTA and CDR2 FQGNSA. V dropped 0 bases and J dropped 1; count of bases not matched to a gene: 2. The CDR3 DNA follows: TGTGCCAGCAGCTTAGCGCCGGGGGGGAACACCGGGGAGCTGTTTTTT. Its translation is CASSLAPGGNTGELFF.

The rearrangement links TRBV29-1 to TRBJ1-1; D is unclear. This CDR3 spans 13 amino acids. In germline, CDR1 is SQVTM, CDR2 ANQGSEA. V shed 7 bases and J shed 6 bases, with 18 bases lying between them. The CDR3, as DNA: TGCAGCGCTGTACCACCGGGGAAGGCTGAAGCTTTCTTT. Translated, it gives CSAVPPGKAEAFF.